This T cell receptor beta chain was obtained from a study of regulatory T cells in long-lasting Graves disease. Background on the study: Those Graves' patients who were newly diagnosed had been on antithyroid drugs under 3 months.

The time point here: newly diagnosed GD, antithyroid drugs for less than 3 months. Isolated PBMC RNA provided the starting material for the TCR library. In building TCR beta libraries, iRepertoire HTBI primers were used together with Arm-PCR of CDR3 regions. From the multiplex PCR reads, TCRdb called clonotypes with MiXCR, one entry per CDR3 protein. Of a few hundred thousand distinct CDR3 sequences in the sample, about 19% are singletons; the top ten hold approximately 15%. This CDR3 has 15 residues. In germline, CDR1 is SGHTA, CDR2 FQGNSA. V lost 4 bases and J lost 0, with 7 bases in between. This clonotype was recorded at least ten times. The target antigen is unknown. Points from the study as a whole: Having few samples may have compromised the accuracy. Public clonotype sharing was higher in persistent than newly diagnosed patients.

The sequencing here drew on peripheral blood mononuclear cells (PBMCs), taken at new diagnosis, from a patient treated with antithyroid drugs. The clonotype was recovered from a female donor with Graves disease. The V and J genes are TRBV7-2 and TRBJ2-6; TRBD1 might be the D (6 bases). CDR3 bases: TGTGCCAGCAGCTCAGGGGTCTCTGGGGCCAACGTCCTGACTTTC. It specifies CASSSGVSGANVLTF.